The subject of this entry is one TCR beta chain. The source of the sample is a study of shared clonotypes between healthy human individuals. This CDR3 spans 17 amino acids. Germline V lookup: CDR1 MNHEY, CDR2 SMNVEV (reference sequence). After removal of 5 bases from V and 3 bases from J, the junction contained 13 bases not matched to a gene. Measured with immunoSEQ multiplex PCR; TCRdb has only the in-frame clones, and not every one. Altogether 1,400,000 or so clones are present, approximately 98.5% being singletons, with the ten largest covering roughly 0.35%. Sequencing used naive CD4+ T cells sorted from blood. Subset meaning: CD45RA+ positively selected. The source is a man under 40 in good health. J is TRBJ2-1 and V is TRBV27; 7 bases fit TRBD1. CDR3 sequence reads: CASSTTGRFVGYNEQFF. The CDR3 DNA reads as TGTGCCAGCAGTACGACAGGGCGGTTCGTCGGCTACAATGAGCAGTTCTTC.